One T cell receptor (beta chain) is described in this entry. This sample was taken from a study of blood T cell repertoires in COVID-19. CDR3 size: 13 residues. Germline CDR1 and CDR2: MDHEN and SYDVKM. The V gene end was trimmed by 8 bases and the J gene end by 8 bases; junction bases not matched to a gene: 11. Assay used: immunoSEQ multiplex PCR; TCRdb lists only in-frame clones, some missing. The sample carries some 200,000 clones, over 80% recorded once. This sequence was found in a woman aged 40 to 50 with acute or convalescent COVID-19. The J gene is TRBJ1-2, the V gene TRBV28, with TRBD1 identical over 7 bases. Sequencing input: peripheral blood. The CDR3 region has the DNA TGTGCCAGCGGAATAGGGGGCCGCGGGGGCTACACCTTC. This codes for CASGIGGRGGYTF.